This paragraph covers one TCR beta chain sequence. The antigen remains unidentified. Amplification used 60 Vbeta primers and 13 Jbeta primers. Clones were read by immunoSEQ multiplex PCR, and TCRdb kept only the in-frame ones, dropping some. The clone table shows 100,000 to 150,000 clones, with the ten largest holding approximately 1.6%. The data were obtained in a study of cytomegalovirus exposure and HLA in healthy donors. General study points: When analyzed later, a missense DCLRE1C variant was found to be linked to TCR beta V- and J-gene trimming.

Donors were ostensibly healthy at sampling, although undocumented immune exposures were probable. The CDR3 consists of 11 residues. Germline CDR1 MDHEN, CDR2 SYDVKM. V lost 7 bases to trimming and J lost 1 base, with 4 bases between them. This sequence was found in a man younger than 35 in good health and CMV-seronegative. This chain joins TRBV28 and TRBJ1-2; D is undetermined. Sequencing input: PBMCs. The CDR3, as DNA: TGTGCCAGCACAAATAACTATGGCTACACCTTC. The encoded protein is CASTNNYGYTF.